Listed below are T cell receptor beta chains from one sample, sequenced in a study of shared clonotypes between healthy human individuals. Repertoires were generated with immunoSEQ multiplex PCR, while TCRdb's copy carries only in-frame clones and drops some. The sample comprises around 700,000 clones, around three quarters of which are singletons, and around 2% rests with the top ten. Source material: memory CD4+ T cells sorted from blood. These TCRs come from a woman in her thirties in good health. CDR3s leave out the opening cysteine and the closing phenylalanine or tryptophan.

V gene	J gene	CDR3 protein
TRBV21-1	TRBJ2-3	ASSKGVLSTDTQY
TRBV4-1	TRBJ1-1	ASSQARGTEAF
TRBV7-3	TRBJ2-7	ASSRPGGQY
TRBV4-2	TRBJ2-1	ASSQEADGRNEQF
TRBV18	TRBJ2-7	ASSRTAATSYEQY
TRBV5-1	TRBJ2-1	ASSMGQAYNEQF
TRBV11-2	TRBJ2-1	ASSLDQLAGVVEQF
TRBV29-1	TRBJ2-7	SVLSLAGTWTQY
TRBV11-2	TRBJ2-5	ASSRIRAGETQY
TRBV2	TRBJ2-1	ASSESGSSYNEQF
TRBV19	TRBJ2-1	ASSITLSNEQF
TRBV25-1	TRBJ1-1	ASSELGQGYTEAF
TRBV5-1	TRBJ2-2	ASSLYGGRAGGELF
TRBV11-2	TRBJ1-4	ASSGDSGYEKLF
TRBV5-4	TRBJ2-1	ASSFFGISNEQF
TRBV6-1	TRBJ2-1	ASSEWKSAYNEQF
TRBV6-5	TRBJ1-1	ASRLDRYTEAF
TRBV7-9	TRBJ2-3	ASSLPGGDTQY
TRBV7-6	TRBJ2-5	ASSLGGAQY
TRBV6-5	TRBJ1-1	ASKRVGTNTEAF
TRBV7-9	TRBJ2-1	ATRYRDRVIDEQF
TRBV4-2	TRBJ2-3	ASSRASGTREDTQY
TRBV6-5	TRBJ2-7	ASRGTSDTYEQY
TRBV5-1	TRBJ2-5	ASSLVRGGKETQY
TRBV11-3	TRBJ2-1	ASSLEAGTGGYNEQF
TRBV19	TRBJ2-7	ASSIQAGASYEQY
TRBV5-1	TRBJ2-7	ASSLAVRLGTDYEQY
TRBV7-9	TRBJ2-3	ASSFREAQY
TRBV27	TRBJ2-7	ASSMTVGLASYEQY
TRBV10-2	TRBJ1-2	ASSEKTDYGYT
TRBV6-5	TRBJ1-1	ASSWGRTEAF
TRBV5-1	TRBJ2-1	ASSPRAGEDYNEQF
TRBV27	TRBJ2-7	ASRALAGYEQY
TRBV30	TRBJ2-1	AWRGYNEQF
TRBV6-1	TRBJ2-5	ASYQGGQETQY
TRBV5-4	TRBJ2-5	ASSALSGSEETQY
TRBV19	TRBJ1-5	ASMGGRVTIEPQH
TRBV13	TRBJ2-7	ASSSIAGSKYEQY
TRBV29-1	TRBJ2-5	SVLQETQY
TRBV7-2	TRBJ1-1	ASSLAGTGTEAF
TRBV28	TRBJ1-1	ASSLGTGGNTEAF
TRBV7-9	TRBJ2-7	ASSLGTGFLGTPHYEQY
TRBV5-4	TRBJ2-3	ASSYYLAGGHADTQY
TRBV7-2	TRBJ2-5	ASSLAGLGETQY
TRBV13	TRBJ2-6	ASSYGYSSGGANVLT
TRBV14	TRBJ1-4	ASSQVGLSGIEKLF